Reported below is one T cell receptor (beta chain). Per the original data handling: Nucleated cell number was recorded as an estimate derived from reference gene primer amplification. Method: immunoSEQ multiplex PCR; TCRdb's copy keeps in-frame clones and lacks some. V and J calls plus clone size are reproduced from that table; the DNA served to infer D and trimming. The sample yields a few hundred thousand clones, 86% seen once. This entry is derived from a study of blood T cell repertoires in COVID-19. As for the study in general: Donors in the United States, Italy and Spain gave samples during acute or convalescent COVID-19. PBMCs, B-cell-depleted T cells, or T cells were the source of the cDNA or gDNA that made up the material.

Germline loops: CDR1 MNHEY, CDR2 SMNVEV (reference sequence). This CDR3 has 17 residues. The V segment lost 5 bases and the J segment 3 bases; nucleotides outside the gene matches: 14. Cohorts were assigned according to the clinical history that participants reported. The chain has TRBV27 and TRBJ1-2; 8 bases line up with TRBD1. The sample was PBMCs or T cells enriched from blood (not recorded which). This TCR was recovered from a woman between 40 and 55 years old with acute COVID-19. CDR3 loop: CASSRKDRAPFYYGYTF. The CDR3 DNA is TGTGCCAGCAGTCGGAAGGACAGGGCCCCTTTTTACTATGGCTACACCTTC.